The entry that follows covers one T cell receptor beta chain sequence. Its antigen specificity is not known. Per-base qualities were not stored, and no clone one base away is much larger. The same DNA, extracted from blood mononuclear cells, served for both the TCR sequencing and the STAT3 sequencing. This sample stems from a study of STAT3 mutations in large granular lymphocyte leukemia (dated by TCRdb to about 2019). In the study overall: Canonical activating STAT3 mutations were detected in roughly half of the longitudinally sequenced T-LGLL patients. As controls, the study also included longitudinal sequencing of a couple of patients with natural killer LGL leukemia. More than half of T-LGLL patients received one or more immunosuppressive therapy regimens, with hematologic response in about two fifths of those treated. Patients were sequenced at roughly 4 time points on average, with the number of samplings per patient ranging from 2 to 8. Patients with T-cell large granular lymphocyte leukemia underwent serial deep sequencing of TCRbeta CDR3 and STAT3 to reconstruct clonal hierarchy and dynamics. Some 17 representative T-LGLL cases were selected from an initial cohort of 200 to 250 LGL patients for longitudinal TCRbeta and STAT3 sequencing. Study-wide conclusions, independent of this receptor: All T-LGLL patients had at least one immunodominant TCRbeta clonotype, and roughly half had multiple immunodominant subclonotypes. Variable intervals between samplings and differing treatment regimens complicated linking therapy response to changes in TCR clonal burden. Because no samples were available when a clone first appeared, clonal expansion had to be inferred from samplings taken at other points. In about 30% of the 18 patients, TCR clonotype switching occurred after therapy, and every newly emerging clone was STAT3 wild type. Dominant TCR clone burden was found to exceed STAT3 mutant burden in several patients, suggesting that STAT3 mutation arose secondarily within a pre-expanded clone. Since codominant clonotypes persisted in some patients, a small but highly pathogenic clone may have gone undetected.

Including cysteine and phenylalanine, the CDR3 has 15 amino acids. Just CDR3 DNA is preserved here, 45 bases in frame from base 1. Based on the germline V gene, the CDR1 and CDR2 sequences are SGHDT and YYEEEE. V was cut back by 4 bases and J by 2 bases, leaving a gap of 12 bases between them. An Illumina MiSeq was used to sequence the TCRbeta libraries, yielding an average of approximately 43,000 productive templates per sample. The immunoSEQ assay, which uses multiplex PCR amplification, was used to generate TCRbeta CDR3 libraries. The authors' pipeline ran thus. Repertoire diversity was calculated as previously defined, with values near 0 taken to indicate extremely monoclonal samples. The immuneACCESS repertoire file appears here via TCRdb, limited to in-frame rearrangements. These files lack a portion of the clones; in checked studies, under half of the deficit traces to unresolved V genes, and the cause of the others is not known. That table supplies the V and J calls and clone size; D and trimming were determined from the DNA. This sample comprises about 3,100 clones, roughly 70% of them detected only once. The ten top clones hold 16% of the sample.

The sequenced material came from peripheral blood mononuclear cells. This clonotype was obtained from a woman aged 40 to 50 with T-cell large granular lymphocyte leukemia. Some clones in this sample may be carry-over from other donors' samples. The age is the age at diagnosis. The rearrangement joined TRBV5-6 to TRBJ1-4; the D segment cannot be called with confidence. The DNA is TGTGCCAGCAGCGCCACACACGGTACTAATGAAAAACTGTTTTTT. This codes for CASSATHGTNEKLFF. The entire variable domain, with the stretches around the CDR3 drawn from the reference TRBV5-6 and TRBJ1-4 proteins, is DAGVTQSPTHLIKTRGQQVTLRCSPKSGHDTVSWYQQALGQGPQFIFQYYEEEERQRGNFPDRFSGHQFPNYSSELNVNALLLGDSALYLCASSATHGTNEKLFFGSGTQLSVL.